This T cell receptor (beta chain) was identified during a study of cytomegalovirus exposure and HLA in healthy donors (dated by TCRdb to the late 2010s). In the study overall: In an earlier analysis of 587 of the donors, approximately 260 Gb of sequence data and just under 120 million unique TCR beta sequences from approximately 180 million T cells were reported. Around 320 gigabases of sequencing data and around 87 million unique TCR sequences were included in an early release covering roughly 600 HLA-typed donors. The genetic ancestry cluster associated with self-reported Caucasian donors included 81% of the approximately 430 genotyped donors. The study aimed to test whether signatures of past pathogen exposure could be identified by cataloging public T cell receptors. The study profiled the T cell repertoires of under 700 subjects by immunosequencing and related them to cytomegalovirus serostatus. In addition to the first cohort of around 670 subjects, a separate validation cohort of approximately 130 different subjects was used. To predict cytomegalovirus infection status, the study combined high-throughput TCR immunosequencing, statistical association of individual TCRs with disease status, and machine learning. A later analysis re-analyzed previously published TCR beta repertoires from 550 to 700 donors and added high-resolution HLA genotyping to study TCR occurrence patterns. Rather than using new phenotypic data, the later analysis identified candidate immune exposures from TCR beta sequences and from how often those sequences occurred across donors. To decide whether each TCR beta V gene segment behaved as functional or pseudogenic, an earlier analysis of some 600 of the donors relied on high-throughput TCR beta sequencing. Donor age, sex, ethnicity and CMV serostatus were compiled together with the repertoire data. Genome-wide SNP genotypes for about 65% of the roughly 670 donors were used in a later genetic analysis, which treated that subset as a discovery cohort. Every repertoire in the discovery cohort had been generated on one and the same sequencing platform. HLA typing covered class I and class II loci at four-digit resolution. The number of donors typed differed by locus, with roughly 629-640 for A, B, C, DRB1 and DQB1, roughly 520 for DQA1, nearly 610 for DPA1, and over 400 for DPB1. Roughly 5 DR-DQ haplotypes were treated as single units for association and clustering because of strong linkage in the cohort. On average, 235,054 unique TCR beta nucleotide sequences were sequenced per donor among 350 to 400 genotyped donors of the cohort, with roughly 18% of those sequences being non-productive. Study-level results and caveats: While some public TCRs were present in many individuals, most TCR sequences turned up only very rarely across donors. A later genetic analysis associated a missense DCLRE1C variant with V-gene and J-gene trimming of TCR beta chains, and an independent cohort replicated the association. In vitro tests confirmed that a few of the cytomegalovirus-associated TCR beta chains recognize cytomegalovirus antigens. A total of 164 TCR beta chains were listed by the study as associated with cytomegalovirus. CMV serostatus was the only immune exposure information available for the cohort. Because the 87-base-pair reads could not distinguish some IMGT-functional V segments, including TRBV6-2 and TRBV6-3, those segments were excluded. Assigning TCR associations to individual alleles was difficult when HLA alleles, especially DR and DQ, strongly co-occurred. Presence/absence analyses assumed roughly uniform sequencing depth across donors, an assumption that may not hold. The sequencing pipeline was judged likely to have produced a cluster of highly shared sequence variants as a technical artifact. According to a later analysis, most CMV-associated TCR beta chains appeared to be HLA-restricted, and the HLA associations seemed to be driven largely by CMV exposure. Specific HLA alleles were associated with 15,000 to 20,000 TCR beta sequences at a false discovery rate of 0.05 in a later analysis. In a later analysis, several top co-occurrence clusters were reported to appear linked to parvovirus B19, influenza, CMV and Epstein-Barr virus. HLA typing was unavailable for some donors at each locus, so association tests used only the typed subset. Because counts were too low, roughly 16 rarely observed V segments, including chromosome 9 orphons, were excluded from the earlier analysis of some 540 of the donors. A later analysis found that HLA-associated TCR beta chains were more clonally expanded and had lower generation probabilities than equally common non-associated chains. In a later genetic analysis, fewer N-insertions in productive TCRs were reported among donors in an Asian-associated ancestry cluster than the roughly 640-donor mean. Linkage disequilibrium might explain the correlated functional status among segregating V segments, but an unknown experimental factor could not be excluded. The authors suggested that the approach could potentially be extended to other disease states and immunological phenotypes. A later analysis found that TCR association rates varied across HLA loci, with DRB1 alleles showing the most associated TCRs and HLA-C alleles the fewest. The classifier was reported to diagnose cytomegalovirus status with high specificity and sensitivity in both the original cohort and the validation cohort. An earlier analysis of approximately 540 of the donors showed that most TCR beta V segments appeared in productive rearrangements either about 87% or about 30% of the time, which broadly matched IMGT annotations. A further reported finding was that TCR beta sequences accurately predicted the HLA-A and HLA-B alleles for most subjects in the first cohort. The cohort was sequenced for TCR beta chains only, and without alpha or paired-chain data the features that could be detected were limited.

Library preparation used the immunoSEQ multiplex PCR assay. For the multiplex PCR, a mixture combining 60 forward primers for TCR Vbeta segments and 13 reverse primers for TCR Jbeta segments was used. A multiplex PCR assay on genomic DNA amplified the CDR3 region of rearranged TCR beta genes. The amplified TCR beta libraries were sequenced on the Illumina HiSeq System as 87-base-pair reads. The authors' analysis ran thus. A later analysis tallied 75 million to 85 million unique TCR beta chains across the 700 or so repertoires, and some 10 million of those chains were shared by two or more donors. Raw reads were error-corrected and collapsed into unique sequences by a nearest-neighbor algorithm in which closely related sequences were merged to remove PCR and sequencing errors. V, D and J gene segments were assigned by aligning CDR3 sequences to IMGT reference sequences. Each retained sequence needed at least a six-nucleotide match to both a V gene segment and a J gene segment. A rearrangement was called productive if the CDR3 had no stop codons and remained in frame with V and J, and every other rearrangement was called non-productive. Following IMGT convention, CDR3 was defined as the stretch from the second conserved V-encoded cysteine up to the conserved J-encoded phenylalanine. The earlier analysis of about 570 of the donors excluded any sequence lacking an unambiguous match to a single V gene segment. In an earlier analysis of 587 of the donors, a V segment was called functional when productive rearrangements were above 56.7%, and segregating when the standard deviation between donors exceeded 5%. A statistical classification framework was built for diagnosing cytomegalovirus status from the catalog of TCR beta chain sequences. In a later analysis, TCR nucleotide sequences were compared against IMGT/GENE-DB human TR gene sequences so that V and J genes could be assigned. In a later analysis, CDR3 sequences and most-parsimonious VDJ recombination scenarios were assigned using the TCRdist pipeline. In a later analysis, every TCR beta chain was defined by the combination of its CDR3 amino acid sequence and its V-gene family, and reads without a unique V-gene family were dropped. As a way to deal with suspected cross-contamination and a sequencing artifact, a later analysis dropped over 550 nucleotide sequences that were highly shared and had low generation probability. In a later analysis, a clonal expansion index was calculated for each public chain from normalized within-repertoire ranks of inferred template counts. A later analysis computed generation probabilities with a VDJ recombination model fitted to out-of-frame rearrangements, and checked the results against IGoR. In a later analysis, TCR-TCR, TCR-HLA and TCR-CMV co-occurrence was scored with hypergeometric tests, and a repertoire-size bias correction was applied to TCR pairs. In a later analysis, false discovery rates were estimated by permuting HLA or CMV assignments 20 times. A later analysis grouped co-occurring TCRs with DBSCAN, adding TCRdist sequence similarity when clustering within HLA-allele-positive subsets. Co-occurrence clustering excluded repertoires with fewer than 30,000 or more than 120,000 public chains, plus five with anomalous nucleotide sharing. TCRdb mirrors the immuneACCESS table, restricted to in-frame sequences. Some clones are absent from its copies; in checked studies, under half trace to an unresolved V gene, and the reason for the others is unknown. From that table come the V and J calls and clone size; the DNA was used to work out D and trimming. A total of some 120,000 clones appear in this sample, 77% of them only once. The top ten constitute about 5.8% of the sample.

The cohort was made up of about 670 healthy bone marrow donors. At the time of sampling, all cohort members were nominally healthy, though unrecorded immune exposures were likely present. The donor was CMV seropositive and belonged to the group of 250 to 350 seropositive cohort members. Every donor gave a peripheral blood sample, and the peripheral blood mononuclear cells from that sample were used for TCR beta sequencing. The Qiagen DNeasy Blood Extraction Kit was used to extract genomic DNA from the blood cell samples. The CDR3 measures 15 amino acids from cysteine to phenylalanine. The read is trimmed to its CDR3 DNA, 45 bases read in frame from base 1. The germline V gene supplies CDR1 MNHNS and CDR2 SASEGT. Trimming at the junction amounts to 0 bases on V and 0 bases on J, and the germline ends lie 9 bases apart. Of note for this clone: The specificity of this receptor is unknown. No base-level quality is on record; no much larger clone is a single base apart.

The V gene is TRBV6-1 and the J gene is TRBJ2-7, with TRBD2 as a weak D call on 5 bases. Specimen: PBMCs. This sequence was found in a man aged 18 to 29 in good health and CMV-seropositive. This receptor has the CDR3 CASSEAHGSSYEQYF. The nucleotide sequence reads TGTGCCAGCAGTGAAGCGCATGGGAGCTCCTACGAGCAGTACTTC.